This T cell receptor beta chain was retrieved from a study of vaccination and CD4 T cells after COVID-19. Notes on the study in general: Of the reactive clones in convalescent patients, a median about 90% showed up only post-vaccination. For SARS-CoV-2-reactive clonotypes, the median went from about 20 to 38, a nonsignificant increase.

Cultured CD4+ T cells had their DNA profiled by the Oncomine TCR Beta short-read assay. TCRdb analysed the PCR reads with MiXCR anew, one entry per CDR3 protein. The sample includes several thousand distinct CDR3 sequences, about 20% of them seen just once. This sample's treatment: approximately 10-day PBMC culture with coronavirus spike peptide pools or control peptides (ViraFEST assay). Antigen-specific T cells were expanded with peptide pools by ViraFEST, and TCRs were then sequenced. By its share, this clonotype is medium-sized (0.01 to 0.1%). As yet, its antigen is unknown. The receptor's source is a human donor who had recovered from COVID-19. Sequencing was performed on CD4+ T cells from blood, cultured in vitro, taken after SARS-CoV-2 vaccination.

The CDR3 DNA is TGTGCCAGCAGTTCCTTAGGGGGGCTAGTTAGCAATCAGCCCCAGCATTTT. Residues: CASSSLGGLVSNQPQHF. The chain links TRBV27 to TRBJ1-5; TRBD1 is a possible D gene (6 bases). The CDR3 spans 17 residues. Germline loops: CDR1 MNHEY, CDR2 SMNVEV (reference sequence). V lost 4 bases, J lost 0 bases, and 16 bases lay in between.